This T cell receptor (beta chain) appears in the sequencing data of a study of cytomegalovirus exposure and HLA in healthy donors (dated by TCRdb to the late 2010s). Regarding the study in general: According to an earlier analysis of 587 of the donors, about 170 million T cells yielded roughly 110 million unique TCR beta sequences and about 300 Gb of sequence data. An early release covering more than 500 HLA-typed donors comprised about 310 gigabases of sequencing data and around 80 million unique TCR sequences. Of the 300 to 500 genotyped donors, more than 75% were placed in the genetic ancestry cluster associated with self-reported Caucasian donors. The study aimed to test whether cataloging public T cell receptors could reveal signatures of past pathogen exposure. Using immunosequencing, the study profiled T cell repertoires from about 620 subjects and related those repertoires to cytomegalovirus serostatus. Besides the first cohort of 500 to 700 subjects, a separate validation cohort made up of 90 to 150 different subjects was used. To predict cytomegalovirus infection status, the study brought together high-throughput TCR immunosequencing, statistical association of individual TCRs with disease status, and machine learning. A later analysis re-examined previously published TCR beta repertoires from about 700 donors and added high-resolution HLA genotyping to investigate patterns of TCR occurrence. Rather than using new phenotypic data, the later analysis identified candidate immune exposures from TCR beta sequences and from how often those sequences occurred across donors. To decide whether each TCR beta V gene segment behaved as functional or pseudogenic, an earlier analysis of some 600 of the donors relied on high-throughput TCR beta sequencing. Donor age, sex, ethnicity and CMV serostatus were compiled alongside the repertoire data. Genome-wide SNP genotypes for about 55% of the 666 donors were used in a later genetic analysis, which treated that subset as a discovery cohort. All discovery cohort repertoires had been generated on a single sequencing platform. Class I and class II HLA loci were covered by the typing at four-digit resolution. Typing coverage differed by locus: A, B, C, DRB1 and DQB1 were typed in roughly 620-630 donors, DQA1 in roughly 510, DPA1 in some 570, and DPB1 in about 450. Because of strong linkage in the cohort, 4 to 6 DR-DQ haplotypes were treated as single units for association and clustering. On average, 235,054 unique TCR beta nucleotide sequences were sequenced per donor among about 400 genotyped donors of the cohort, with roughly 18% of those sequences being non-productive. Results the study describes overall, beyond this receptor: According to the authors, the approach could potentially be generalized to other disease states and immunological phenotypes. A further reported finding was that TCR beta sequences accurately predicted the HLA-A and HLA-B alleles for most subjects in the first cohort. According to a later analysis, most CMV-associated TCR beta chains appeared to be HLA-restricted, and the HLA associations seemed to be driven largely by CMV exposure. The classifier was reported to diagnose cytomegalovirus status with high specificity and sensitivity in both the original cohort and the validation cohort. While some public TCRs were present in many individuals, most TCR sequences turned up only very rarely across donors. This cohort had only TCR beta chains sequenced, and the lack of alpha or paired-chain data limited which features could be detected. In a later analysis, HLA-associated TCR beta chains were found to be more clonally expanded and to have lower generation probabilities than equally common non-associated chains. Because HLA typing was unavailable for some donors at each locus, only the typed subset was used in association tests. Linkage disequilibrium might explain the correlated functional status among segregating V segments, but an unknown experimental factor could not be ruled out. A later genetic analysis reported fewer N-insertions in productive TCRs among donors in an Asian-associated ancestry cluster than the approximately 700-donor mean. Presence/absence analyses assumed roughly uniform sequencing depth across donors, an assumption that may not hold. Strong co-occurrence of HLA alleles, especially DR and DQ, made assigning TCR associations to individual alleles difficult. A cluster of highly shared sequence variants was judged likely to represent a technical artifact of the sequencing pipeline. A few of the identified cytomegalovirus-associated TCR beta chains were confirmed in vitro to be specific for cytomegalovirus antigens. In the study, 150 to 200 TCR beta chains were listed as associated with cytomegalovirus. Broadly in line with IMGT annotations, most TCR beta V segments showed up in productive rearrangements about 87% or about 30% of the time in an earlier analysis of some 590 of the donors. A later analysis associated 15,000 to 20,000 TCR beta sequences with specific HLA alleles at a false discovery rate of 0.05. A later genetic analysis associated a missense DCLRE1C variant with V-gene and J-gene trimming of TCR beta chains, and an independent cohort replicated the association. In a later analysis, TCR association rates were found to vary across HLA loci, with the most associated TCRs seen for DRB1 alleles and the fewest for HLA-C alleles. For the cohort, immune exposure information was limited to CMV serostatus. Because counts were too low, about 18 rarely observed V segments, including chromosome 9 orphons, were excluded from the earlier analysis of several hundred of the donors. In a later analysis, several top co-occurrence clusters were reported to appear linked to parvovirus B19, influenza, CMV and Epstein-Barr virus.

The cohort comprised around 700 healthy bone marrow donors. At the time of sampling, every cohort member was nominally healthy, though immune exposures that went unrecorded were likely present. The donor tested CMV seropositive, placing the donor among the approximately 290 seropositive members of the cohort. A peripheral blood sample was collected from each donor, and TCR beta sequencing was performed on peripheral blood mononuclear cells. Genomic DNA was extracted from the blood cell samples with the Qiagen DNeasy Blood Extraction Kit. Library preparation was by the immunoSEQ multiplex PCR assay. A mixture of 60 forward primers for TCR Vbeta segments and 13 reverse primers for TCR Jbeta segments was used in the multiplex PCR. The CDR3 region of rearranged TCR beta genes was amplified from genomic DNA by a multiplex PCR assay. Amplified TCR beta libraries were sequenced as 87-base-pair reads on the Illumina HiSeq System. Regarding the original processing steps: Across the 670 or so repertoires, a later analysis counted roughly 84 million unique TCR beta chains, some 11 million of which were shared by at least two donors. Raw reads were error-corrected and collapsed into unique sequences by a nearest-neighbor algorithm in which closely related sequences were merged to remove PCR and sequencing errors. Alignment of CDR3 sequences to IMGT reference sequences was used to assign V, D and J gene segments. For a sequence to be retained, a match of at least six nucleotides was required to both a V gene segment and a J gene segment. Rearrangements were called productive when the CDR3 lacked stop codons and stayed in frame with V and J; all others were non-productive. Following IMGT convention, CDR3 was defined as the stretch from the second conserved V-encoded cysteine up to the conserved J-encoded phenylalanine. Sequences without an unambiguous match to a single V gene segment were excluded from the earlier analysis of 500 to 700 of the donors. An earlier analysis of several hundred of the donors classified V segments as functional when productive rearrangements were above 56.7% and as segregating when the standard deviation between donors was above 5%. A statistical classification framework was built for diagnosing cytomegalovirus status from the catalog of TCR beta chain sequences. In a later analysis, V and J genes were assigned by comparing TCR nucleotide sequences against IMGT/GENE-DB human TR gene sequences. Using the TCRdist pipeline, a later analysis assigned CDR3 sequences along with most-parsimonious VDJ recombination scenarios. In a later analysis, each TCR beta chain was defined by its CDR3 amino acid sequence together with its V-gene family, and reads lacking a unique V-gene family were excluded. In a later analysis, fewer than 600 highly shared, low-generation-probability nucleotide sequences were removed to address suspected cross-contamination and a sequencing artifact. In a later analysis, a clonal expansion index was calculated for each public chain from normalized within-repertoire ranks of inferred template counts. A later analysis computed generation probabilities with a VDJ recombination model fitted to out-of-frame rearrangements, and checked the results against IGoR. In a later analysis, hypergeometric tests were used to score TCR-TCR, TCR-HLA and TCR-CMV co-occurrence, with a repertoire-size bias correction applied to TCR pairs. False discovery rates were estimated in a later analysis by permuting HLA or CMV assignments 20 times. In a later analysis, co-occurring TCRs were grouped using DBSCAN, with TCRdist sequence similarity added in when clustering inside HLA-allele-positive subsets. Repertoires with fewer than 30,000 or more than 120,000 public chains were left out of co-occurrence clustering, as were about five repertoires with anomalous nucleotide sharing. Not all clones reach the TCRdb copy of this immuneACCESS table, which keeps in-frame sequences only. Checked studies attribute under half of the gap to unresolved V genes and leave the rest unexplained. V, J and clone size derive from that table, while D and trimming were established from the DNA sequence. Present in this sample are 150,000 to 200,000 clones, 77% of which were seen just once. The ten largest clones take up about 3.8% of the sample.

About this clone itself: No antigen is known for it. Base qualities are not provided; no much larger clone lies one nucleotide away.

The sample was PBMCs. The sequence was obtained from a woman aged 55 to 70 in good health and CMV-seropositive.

The sequence in DNA is TGCGCCAGCAGCTTGGTAACAGGGCCTGGATCCGGGGCCAACGTCCTGACTTTC. The resulting protein is CASSLVTGPGSGANVLTF. This chain is built from TRBV5-1 and TRBJ2-6; the D gene is perhaps TRBD1, from 6 matching bases. The germline V gene sets CDR1 to SGHRS and CDR2 to YFSETQ. Trimming at the junction amounts to 0 bases on V and 4 bases on J, and the germline ends lie 17 bases apart. The CDR3 sequence holds 18 residues, the cysteine and phenylalanine included. Only the CDR3 part of the read is kept: 54 bases, read in frame from the first base.